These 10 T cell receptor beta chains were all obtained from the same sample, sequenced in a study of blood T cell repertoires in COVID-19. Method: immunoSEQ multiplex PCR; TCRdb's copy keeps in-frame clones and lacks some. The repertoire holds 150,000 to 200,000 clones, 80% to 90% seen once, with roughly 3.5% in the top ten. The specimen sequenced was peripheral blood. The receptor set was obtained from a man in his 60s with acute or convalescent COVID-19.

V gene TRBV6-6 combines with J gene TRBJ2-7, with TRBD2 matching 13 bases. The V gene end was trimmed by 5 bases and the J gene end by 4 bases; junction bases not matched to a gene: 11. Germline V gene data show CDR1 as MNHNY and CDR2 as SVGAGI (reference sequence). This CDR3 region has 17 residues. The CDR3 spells CASSQMLGLAGAYEQYF. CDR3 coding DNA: TGTGCCAGCAGTCAGATGTTAGGACTAGCGGGGGCGTACGAGCAGTACTTC.

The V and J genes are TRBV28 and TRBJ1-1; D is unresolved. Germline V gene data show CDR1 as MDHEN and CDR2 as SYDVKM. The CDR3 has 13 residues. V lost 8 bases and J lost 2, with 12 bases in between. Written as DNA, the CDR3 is TGTGCCAGCCGGGGAGGGCTAAACACTGAAGCTTTCTTT. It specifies CASRGGLNTEAFF. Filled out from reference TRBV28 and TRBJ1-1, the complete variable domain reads DVKVTQSSRYLVKRTGEKVFLECVQDMDHENMFWYRQDPGLGLRLIYFSYDVKMKEKGDIPEGYSVSREKKERFSLILESASTNQTSMYLCASRGGLNTEAFFGQGTRLTVV.

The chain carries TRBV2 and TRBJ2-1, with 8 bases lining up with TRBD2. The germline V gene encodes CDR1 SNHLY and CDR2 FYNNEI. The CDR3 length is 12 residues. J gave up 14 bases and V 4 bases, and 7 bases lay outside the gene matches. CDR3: CASSAAGGREFF. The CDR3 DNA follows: TGTGCCAGCAGTGCCGCGGGGGGTAGGGAGTTCTTC.

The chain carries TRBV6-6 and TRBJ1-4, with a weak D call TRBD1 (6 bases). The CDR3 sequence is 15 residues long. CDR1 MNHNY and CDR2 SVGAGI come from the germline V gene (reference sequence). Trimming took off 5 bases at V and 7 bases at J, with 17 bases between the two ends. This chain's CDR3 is CASSNTGLETEKLFF. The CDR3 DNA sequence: TGTGCCAGCAGTAACACAGGGTTAGAGACTGAAAAACTGTTTTTT.

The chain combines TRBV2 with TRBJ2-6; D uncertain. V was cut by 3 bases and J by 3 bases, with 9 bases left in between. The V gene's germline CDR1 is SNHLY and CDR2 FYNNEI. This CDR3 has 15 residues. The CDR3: CASSDRSLGANVLTF. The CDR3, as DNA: TGTGCCAGCAGTGATCGGTCCCTTGGGGCCAACGTCCTGACTTTC.

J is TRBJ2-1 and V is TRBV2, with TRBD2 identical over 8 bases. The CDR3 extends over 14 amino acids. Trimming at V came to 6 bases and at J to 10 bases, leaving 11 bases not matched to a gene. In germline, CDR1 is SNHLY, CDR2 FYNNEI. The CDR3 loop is CASRGLDRGAEQFF. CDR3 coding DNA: TGTGCCAGCAGGGGACTAGATCGGGGCGCCGAGCAGTTCTTC. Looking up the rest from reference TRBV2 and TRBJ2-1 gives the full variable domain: EPEVTQTPSHQVTQMGQEVILRCVPISNHLYFYWYRQILGQKVEFLVSFYNNEISEKSEIFDDQFSVERPDGSNFTLKIRSTKLEDSAMYFCASRGLDRGAEQFFGPGTRLTVL.

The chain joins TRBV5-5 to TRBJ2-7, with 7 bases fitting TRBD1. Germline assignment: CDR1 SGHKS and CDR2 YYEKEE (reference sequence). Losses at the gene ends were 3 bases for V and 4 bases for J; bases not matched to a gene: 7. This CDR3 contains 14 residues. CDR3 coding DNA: TGTGCCAGCAGCTGGGCCGGGACAGCTTACGAGCAGTACTTC. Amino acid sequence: CASSWAGTAYEQYF.

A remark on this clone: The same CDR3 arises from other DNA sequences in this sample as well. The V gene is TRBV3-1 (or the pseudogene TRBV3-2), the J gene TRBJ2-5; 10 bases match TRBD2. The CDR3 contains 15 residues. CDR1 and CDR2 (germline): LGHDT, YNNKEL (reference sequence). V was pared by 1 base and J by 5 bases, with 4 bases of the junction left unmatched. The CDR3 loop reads CASSQGLAGVETQYF. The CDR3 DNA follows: TGTGCCAGCAGCCAAGGGCTAGCGGGAGTTGAGACCCAGTACTTC.

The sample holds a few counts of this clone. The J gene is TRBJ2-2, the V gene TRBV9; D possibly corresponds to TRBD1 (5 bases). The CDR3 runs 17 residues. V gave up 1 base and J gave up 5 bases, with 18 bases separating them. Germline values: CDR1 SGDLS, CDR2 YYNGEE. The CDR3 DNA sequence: TGTGCCAGCAGCGTAAAGTCCCTGGCAGGGTATACCGGGGAGCTGTTTTTT. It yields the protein CASSVKSLAGYTGELFF.

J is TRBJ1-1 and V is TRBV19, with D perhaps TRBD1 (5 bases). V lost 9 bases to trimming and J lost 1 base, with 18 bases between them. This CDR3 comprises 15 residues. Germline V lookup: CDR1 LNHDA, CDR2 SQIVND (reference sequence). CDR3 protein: CASRKGKDANTEAFF. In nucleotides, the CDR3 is TGTGCCAGCCGAAAGGGGAAGGACGCGAACACTGAAGCTTTCTTT.